This TCR beta chain was sequenced during a study of identical twins. TCRdb re-derived calls from the 5' RACE reads in MiXCR, one entry per CDR3 protein. The repertoire holds 650,000 to 800,000 distinct CDR3 sequences, with 8.6% as singletons. The table lists this clonotype with many counts. The antigen remains undetermined. Study results and limitations: Compared with unrelated sharing, twin-shared out-of-frame alpha sequences had more low-probability sequences.

V was clipped by 4 bases and J by 5 bases, with 20 bases between them. The CDR3 consists of 16 residues. Germline V gene data show CDR1 as MDHEN and CDR2 as SYDVKM. These data were also filed under a second study, of yellow fever vaccine responses in identical twins. That publication notes: Reports say the vaccine T cell response in twins looked partly convergent and partly personalized.

Material for sequencing was PBMCs. The sequence derives from a woman aged 18-35 years in good health. The rearrangement links TRBV28 to TRBJ2-5, with TRBD1 as a possible D gene (5 bases). CDR3 sequence (DNA): TGTGCCAGCAGTTCCGACAGACCAATGAAGGGGGAGACCCAGTACTTC. It specifies CASSSDRPMKGETQYF.